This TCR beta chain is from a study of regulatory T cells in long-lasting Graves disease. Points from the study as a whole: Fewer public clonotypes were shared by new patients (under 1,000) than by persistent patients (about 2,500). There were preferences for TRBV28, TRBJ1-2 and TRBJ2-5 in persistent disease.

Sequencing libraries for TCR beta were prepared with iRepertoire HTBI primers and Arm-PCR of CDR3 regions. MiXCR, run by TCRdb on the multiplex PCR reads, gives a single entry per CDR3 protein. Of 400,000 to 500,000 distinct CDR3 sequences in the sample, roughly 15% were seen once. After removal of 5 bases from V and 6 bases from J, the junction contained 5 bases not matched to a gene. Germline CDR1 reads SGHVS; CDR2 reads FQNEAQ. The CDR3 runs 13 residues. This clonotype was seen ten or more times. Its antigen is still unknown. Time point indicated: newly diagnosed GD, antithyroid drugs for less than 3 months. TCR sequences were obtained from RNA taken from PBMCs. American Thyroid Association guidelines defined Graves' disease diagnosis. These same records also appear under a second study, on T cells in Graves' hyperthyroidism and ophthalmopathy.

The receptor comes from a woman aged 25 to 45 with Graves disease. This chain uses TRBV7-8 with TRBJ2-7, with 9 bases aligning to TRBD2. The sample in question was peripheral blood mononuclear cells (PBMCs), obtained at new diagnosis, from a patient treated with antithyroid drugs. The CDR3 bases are TGTGCCAGCAGCAGGCGACTAGCGGTCGAGCAGTACTTC. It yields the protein CASSRRLAVEQYF.